This TCR beta chain was identified in a study of vaccination and CD4 T cells after COVID-19. Study overall: Post-COVID draws followed diagnosis by a median roughly 99 days (range 35 to 161).

For this clonotype: The antigen is not known.

Treatment specified: roughly 10-day PBMC culture with coronavirus spike peptide pools or control peptides (ViraFEST assay). From negative nucleocapsid antibodies before and after vaccination, healthy vaccine recipients were shown to have had no prior SARS-CoV-2 infection. Overall study results and limits: Analysis of convalescent patients found that 304 of 307 vaccine-specific clones were spike mono-reactive.

An Oncomine TCR Beta short-read assay was used to sequence the DNA from cultured CD4+ T cells. TCRdb reanalysed the PCR reads using MiXCR and keeps one entry per CDR3 protein. The sample has about 10,000 distinct CDR3 sequences, 20% to 25% seen once; the top ten hold around 24%. The sequence was collected from a human donor who received a COVID-19 vaccine. The source was CD4+ T cells from blood, cultured in vitro, collected before SARS-CoV-2 vaccination.

The CDR3 reads CASPGGGGDEQFF. The CDR3 DNA reads as TGTGCCAGCCCCGGGGGGGGGGGGGATGAGCAGTTCTTC. The chain carries TRBV7-9 and TRBJ2-1; 8 bases line up with TRBD2. J was trimmed by 8 bases and V by 8 bases; bases with no gene match: 8. Germline V gene data show CDR1 as SEHNR and CDR2 as FQNEAQ (reference sequence). The CDR3 is 13 residues long.